Included here is one TCR beta chain sequence, with context. Antigen unknown. The length of the CDR3 is 14 residues. Germline-derived CDR1 and CDR2 are SEHNR and FQNEAQ (reference sequence). J gave up 2 bases and V 5 bases, and 6 bases lay outside the gene matches. The sample originates from a study of T cell responses to AZD1222 COVID-19 vaccine. Sequenced by immunoSEQ multiplex PCR; TCRdb stores in-frame clones only, minus some. The data show more than 100,000 clones, approximately 90% seen once. General study findings and limits: The span of vaccine-associated CD4 TCRs extended across spike, with dominance at 160-218 and 743-854. At study baseline, merely six AZD1222 recipients were seropositive. Repertoires were obtained only post-peak T cell response.

The origin of this receptor is an adult in good health. The starting material was peripheral blood, obtained on day 0 of AZD1222 vaccination. The chain recombines TRBV7-9 with TRBJ2-7; 7 nucleotides align to TRBD1. The CDR3 reads CASSPGTATYEQYF. The CDR3 nucleotides read TGTGCCAGCAGCCCAGGGACAGCAACCTACGAGCAGTACTTC. Full variable domain (outside the CDR3, taken from reference TRBV7-9 and TRBJ2-7): DTGVSQNPRHKITKRGQNVTFRCDPISEHNRLYWYRQTLGQGPEFLTYFQNEAQLEKSRLLSDRFSAERPKGSFSTLEIQRTEQGDSAMYLCASSPGTATYEQYFGPGTRLTVT.